This T cell receptor (beta chain) was captured in a study of CD8+ T cells in alopecia areata. General study points: Resident alphabeta T-cell populations of normal skin are likewise subject to sequencing in scalp samples. In lesional scalp, particularly from alopecia totalis/universalis, clonality was higher than in normal scalp. Mice gave a clearer picture of TCR sharing than patients did, possibly for HLA-related reasons.

CDR1 and CDR2 from the germline V gene are SEHNR and FQNEAQ (reference sequence). Trimming pared 5 bases from V and 1 base from J, leaving 16 bases between. The CDR3 length is 16 residues. Researchers picked out CD4+ and CD8+ T cells from PBMCs by sorting. This clone has a handful of counts. Its antigen is unknown. RNA, once extracted, was reverse transcribed into cDNA for use as the sequencing template. Libraries were prepared by immunoSEQ multiplex PCR; TCRdb keeps only in-frame clonotypes and omits some of them. This sample has over 150,000 clones, with roughly three fifths found just once. Sequencing input: CD8+ T cells sorted from blood. The chain is built from TRBV7-9 and TRBJ2-3, with TRBD2 as a possible D gene (6 bases). This sequence originates from a human donor in good health. CDR3 residues: CASSRESSARTDTQYF. In nucleotides, the CDR3 is TGTGCCAGCAGCCGAGAGTCTAGCGCGCGCACAGATACGCAGTATTTT.